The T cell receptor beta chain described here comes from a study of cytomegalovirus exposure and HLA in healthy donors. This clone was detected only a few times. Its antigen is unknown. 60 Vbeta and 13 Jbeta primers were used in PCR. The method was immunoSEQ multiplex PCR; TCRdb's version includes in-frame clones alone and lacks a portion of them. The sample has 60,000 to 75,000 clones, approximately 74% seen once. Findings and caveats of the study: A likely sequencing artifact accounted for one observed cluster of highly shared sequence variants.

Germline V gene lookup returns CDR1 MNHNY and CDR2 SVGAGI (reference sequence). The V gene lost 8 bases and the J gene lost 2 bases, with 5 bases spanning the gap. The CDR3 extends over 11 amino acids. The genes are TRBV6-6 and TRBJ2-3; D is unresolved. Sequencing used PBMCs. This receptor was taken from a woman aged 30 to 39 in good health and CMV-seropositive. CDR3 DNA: TGTGCCAGCCAGGCCACAGATACGCAGTATTTT. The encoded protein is CASQATDTQYF.